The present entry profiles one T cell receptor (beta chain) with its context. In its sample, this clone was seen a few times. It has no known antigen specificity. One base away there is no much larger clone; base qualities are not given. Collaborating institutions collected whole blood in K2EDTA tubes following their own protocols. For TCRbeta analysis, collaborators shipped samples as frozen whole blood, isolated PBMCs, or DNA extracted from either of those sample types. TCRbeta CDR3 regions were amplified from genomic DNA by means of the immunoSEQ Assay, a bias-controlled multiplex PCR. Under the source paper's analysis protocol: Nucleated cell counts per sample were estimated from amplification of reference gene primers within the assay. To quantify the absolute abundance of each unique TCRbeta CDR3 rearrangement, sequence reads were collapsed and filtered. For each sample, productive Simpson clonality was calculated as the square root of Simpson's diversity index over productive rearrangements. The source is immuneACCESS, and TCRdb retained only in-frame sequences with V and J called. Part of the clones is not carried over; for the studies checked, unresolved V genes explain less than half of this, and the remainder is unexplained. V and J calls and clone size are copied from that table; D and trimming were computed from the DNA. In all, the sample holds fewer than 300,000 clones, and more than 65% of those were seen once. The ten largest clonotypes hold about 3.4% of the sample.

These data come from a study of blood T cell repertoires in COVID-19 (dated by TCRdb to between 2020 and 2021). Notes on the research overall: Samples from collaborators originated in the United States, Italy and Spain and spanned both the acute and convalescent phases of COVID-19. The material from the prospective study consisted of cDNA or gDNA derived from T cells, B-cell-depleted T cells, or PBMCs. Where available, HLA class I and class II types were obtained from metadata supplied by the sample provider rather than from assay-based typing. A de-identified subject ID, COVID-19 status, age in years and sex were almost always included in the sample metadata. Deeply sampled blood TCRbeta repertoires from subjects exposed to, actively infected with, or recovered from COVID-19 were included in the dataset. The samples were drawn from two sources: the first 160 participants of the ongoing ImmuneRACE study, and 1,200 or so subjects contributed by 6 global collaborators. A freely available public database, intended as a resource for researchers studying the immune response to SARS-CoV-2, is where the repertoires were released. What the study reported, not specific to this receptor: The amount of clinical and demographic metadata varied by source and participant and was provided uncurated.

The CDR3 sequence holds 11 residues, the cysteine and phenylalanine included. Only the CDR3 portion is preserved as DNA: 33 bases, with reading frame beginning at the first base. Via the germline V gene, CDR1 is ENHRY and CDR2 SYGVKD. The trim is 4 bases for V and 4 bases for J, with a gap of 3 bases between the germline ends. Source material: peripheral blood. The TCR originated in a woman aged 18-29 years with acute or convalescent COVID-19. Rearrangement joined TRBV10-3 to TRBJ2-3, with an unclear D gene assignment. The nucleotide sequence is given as TGTGCCATCAGTGTCTCAGATACGCAGTATTTT. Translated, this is CAISVSDTQYF.